The 29 T cell receptor beta chains below were found in one sample sequenced in a study of blood T cell repertoires in COVID-19. Profiled with immunoSEQ multiplex PCR; TCRdb holds only in-frame clones, not every one. Of roughly 220,000 clones in the sample, more than 70% were seen once. Sample: PBMCs or T cells enriched from blood (not recorded which). These receptors all stem from a man under 40 with acute COVID-19.

The chain employs TRBV5-1 and TRBJ2-7; TRBD2 aligns across 10 bases. The CDR3 contains 18 residues. V lost 0 bases to trimming and J lost 0 bases; unmatched junction nucleotides: 9. Germline lookup yields CDR1 SGHRS and CDR2 YFSETQ. The CDR3 DNA is TGCGCCAGCAGCTTGGTTTTCGCTAGCGGGGGAAGCTCCTACGAGCAGTACTTC. It encodes CASSLVFASGGSSYEQYF.

A few counts support this clone. The chain uses TRBV3-1 (or the pseudogene TRBV3-2) and TRBJ1-3; unclear D gene. Germline V gene data show CDR1 as LGHDT and CDR2 as YNNKEL (reference sequence). The CDR3 is 15 residues long. Between the trimmed V and J ends, which lost 7 bases and 7 bases, there was a span of 20 bases. This CDR3 reads CASKRSAAKMNTIYF. For the CDR3, the DNA is TGTGCCAGCAAGCGTAGCGCCGCGAAGATGAACACCATATATTTT.

CDR3 loop: CASGASGGNEQFF. The CDR3 DNA sequence: TGTGCCAGCGGGGCTAGCGGGGGCAATGAGCAGTTCTTC. This sequence joins TRBV2 and TRBJ2-1, with 10 nucleotides matching TRBD2. Germline lookup yields CDR1 SNHLY and CDR2 FYNNEI. The length of the CDR3 is 13 residues. V lost 8 bases to trimming and J lost 6 bases; unmatched junction nucleotides: 4.

This clone was detected once. The identical CDR3 is also encoded by other nucleotide sequences in the sample. The chain has TRBV28 and TRBJ1-1; unclear D gene. The germline V gene encodes CDR1 MDHEN and CDR2 SYDVKM. The V end lost 5 bases, the J end lost 6 bases, and 16 bases lay between the germline ends. The CDR3 consists of 14 residues. Written as DNA, the CDR3 is TGTGCCAGCAGTCCCCCACGGGGTGTAGCTGAAGCTTTCTTT. The encoded protein is CASSPPRGVAEAFF. The complete variable domain, with remaining parts taken from reference TRBV28 and TRBJ1-1, reads DVKVTQSSRYLVKRTGEKVFLECVQDMDHENMFWYRQDPGLGLRLIYFSYDVKMKEKGDIPEGYSVSREKKERFSLILESASTNQTSMYLCASSPPRGVAEAFFGQGTRLTVV.

The gene calls are TRBV27 and TRBJ1-2; TRBD1 aligns across 7 bases. CDR1 and CDR2 (germline): MNHEY, SMNVEV (reference sequence). The CDR3 spans 12 residues. The V segment lost 8 bases and the J segment 11 bases; nucleotides outside the gene matches: 11. The CDR3 sequence: CASGTLGQKYTF. The CDR3 DNA is TGTGCCAGCGGCACGCTGGGACAGAAGTACACCTTC.

The chain carries TRBV19 and TRBJ1-2; 10 positions agree with TRBD1. This CDR3 comprises 15 residues. CDR1 LNHDA and CDR2 SQIVND come from the germline V gene (reference sequence). The V gene end was trimmed by 7 bases and the J gene end by 5 bases; junction bases not matched to a gene: 10. The CDR3 loop is CASTPRGDRGYGYTF. CDR3 nucleotides: TGTGCCAGTACCCCCCGCGGGGACAGGGGATATGGCTACACCTTC. Using reference TRBV19 and TRBJ1-2 for the parts outside the CDR3, the full variable domain is DGGITQSPKYLFRKEGQNVTLSCEQNLNHDAMYWYRQDPGQGLRLIYYSQIVNDFQKGDIAEGYSVSREKKESFPLTVTSAQKNPTAFYLCASTPRGDRGYGYTFGSGTRLTVV.

This chain's CDR3 is CASSLRGTEAFF. CDR3 coding DNA: TGCGCCAGCAGCTTACGAGGAACTGAAGCTTTCTTT. V is TRBV5-1 and J is TRBJ1-1, with no clear D. This CDR3 is built from 12 residues. Germline V gives CDR1 SGHRS, CDR2 YFSETQ. V gave up 2 bases and J gave up 5 bases, with 7 bases separating them.

The V and J genes are TRBV15 and TRBJ2-3; D unclear. The germline V and J ends were trimmed by 3 bases and 2 bases, with 6 bases remaining between them. Germline loops: CDR1 LNHNV, CDR2 YYDKDF (reference sequence). The CDR3 loop spans 13 amino acids. CDR3 nucleotide sequence: TGTGCCACCAGCAGCCACAACACAGATACGCAGTATTTT. This gives the protein CATSSHNTDTQYF.

This clone was seen a handful of times. V gene TRBV9 combines with J gene TRBJ2-7; 8 positions agree with TRBD1. CDR3 size: 13 residues. The germline V gene encodes CDR1 SGDLS and CDR2 YYNGEE. With 3 bases clipped from V and 2 bases from J, the junction kept 1 base outside the gene matches. As DNA, the CDR3 is TGTGCCAGCAGCGCGACAGGGGCCTACGAGCAGTACTTC. Protein sequence: CASSATGAYEQYF.

The chain carries TRBV27 and TRBJ1-5; no firm D call. This CDR3 contains 16 residues. Trimming pared 5 bases from V and 2 bases from J, leaving 16 bases between. Germline V gene sequence: CDR1 MNHEY, CDR2 SMNVEV (reference sequence). The CDR3: CASSRWRPEGNQPQHF. CDR3 coding DNA: TGTGCCAGCAGTCGGTGGAGACCAGAGGGCAATCAGCCCCAGCATTTT.

Judged by abundance, this clone is medium-sized. CDR3: CASTWTGYHEQYF. CDR3 DNA: TGTGCCAGCACTTGGACAGGGTACCACGAGCAGTACTTC. The V call is TRBV2, the J call TRBJ2-7, with 8 bases matching TRBD1. The CDR3 has 13 residues. Germline assignment: CDR1 SNHLY and CDR2 FYNNEI. Trimming at V came to 7 bases and at J to 5 bases, leaving 7 bases not matched to a gene. The entire variable domain, with the rest obtained from reference TRBV2 and TRBJ2-7, is as follows: EPEVTQTPSHQVTQMGQEVILRCVPISNHLYFYWYRQILGQKVEFLVSFYNNEISEKSEIFDDQFSVERPDGSNFTLKIRSTKLEDSAMYFCASTWTGYHEQYFGPGTRLTVT.

This clone was seen only once. The V gene is TRBV28, the J gene TRBJ1-6; D gene unclear. Trimming stripped 8 bases from V and 4 bases from J, with 12 bases between. The CDR3 loop spans 14 amino acids. The germline V gene encodes CDR1 MDHEN and CDR2 SYDVKM. CDR3 residues: CASRPGVYNSPLHF. The CDR3 DNA follows: TGTGCCAGCCGTCCCGGGGTATATAATTCACCCCTCCACTTT.

The chain is built from TRBV5-1 and TRBJ1-1; 7 nucleotides line up with TRBD1. V was clipped by 2 bases and J by 2 bases; unmatched bases: 9. The CDR3 contains 16 residues. The germline V gene has CDR1 SGHRS and CDR2 YFSETQ. CDR3 sequence reads: CASSFDRTGANTEAFF. In DNA form, the CDR3 reads TGCGCCAGCAGCTTCGACCGGACAGGAGCAAACACTGAAGCTTTCTTT.

J is TRBJ1-2 and V is TRBV25-1, with a possible D match to TRBD1 (5 bases). This CDR3 has 14 residues. Germline V gene sequence: CDR1 MGHDK, CDR2 SYGVNS. Trimming shortened V by 2 bases and J by 6 bases, and 13 bases separated the two germline ends. The chain's CDR3 is CASSEGVGAHGYTF. DNA for the CDR3: TGTGCCAGCAGTGAAGGAGTAGGGGCCCATGGCTACACCTTC.

In this sample, this clone turned up a few times. The CDR3 DNA sequence: TGTGCCAGCAAGCTACAGGGCAATCAGCCCCAGCATTTT. Translated, it gives CASKLQGNQPQHF. This chain connects TRBV2 to TRBJ1-5, with D maybe TRBD1 (5 bases). Between the trimmed V and J ends, which lost 7 bases and 2 bases, there was a span of 9 bases. Per the germline V gene, CDR1 is SNHLY and CDR2 is FYNNEI. CDR3 length: 13 residues. The variable domain in full, with the rest retrieved from reference TRBV2 and TRBJ1-5, is EPEVTQTPSHQVTQMGQEVILRCVPISNHLYFYWYRQILGQKVEFLVSFYNNEISEKSEIFDDQFSVERPDGSNFTLKIRSTKLEDSAMYFCASKLQGNQPQHFGDGTRLSIL.

The chain uses TRBV6-5 and TRBJ1-2; unclear D gene. V gave up 6 bases and J gave up 3 bases, with 14 bases separating them. Germline V gene lookup returns CDR1 MNHEY and CDR2 SVGAGI. The CDR3 contains 14 residues. In nucleotides, the CDR3 is TGTGCCAGCAGGACTGGAGAGGTTCACTATGGCTACACCTTC. It codes for CASRTGEVHYGYTF.

This clone showed up just once. This chain uses TRBV7-9 with TRBJ2-3; D is possibly TRBD2 (7 bases). Deletions cut 0 bases from V and 3 bases from J, with 13 bases between. The germline V gene encodes CDR1 SEHNR and CDR2 FQNEAQ (reference sequence). The CDR3 loop spans 16 amino acids. CDR3 protein: CASSLAHGGPTDTQYF. In nucleotides, the CDR3 is TGTGCCAGCAGCTTAGCGCACGGGGGGCCGACAGATACGCAGTATTTT.

The genes are TRBV7-2 and TRBJ1-1; TRBD1 aligns across 10 bases. Germline CDR1 reads SGHTA; CDR2 reads FQGNSA. The CDR3 covers 18 residues. Germline trimming cut 0 bases from V and 1 base from J; bases unmatched to any gene: 8. The CDR3 is CASSLATRTGGANTEAFF. The CDR3 bases are TGTGCCAGCAGCTTAGCTACTAGGACAGGGGGGGCGAACACTGAAGCTTTCTTT.

The V and J genes are TRBV7-9 and TRBJ1-2, with 7 bases lining up with TRBD1. The CDR3 has 15 residues. Germline values: CDR1 SEHNR, CDR2 FQNEAQ (reference sequence). Losses at the gene ends were 1 base for V and 5 bases for J; bases not matched to a gene: 7. In DNA, the CDR3 is TGTGCCAGCAGCTTAGACGGAGGGGGCGCATATGGCTACACCTTC. Protein product: CASSLDGGGAYGYTF.

The chain has TRBV4-1 and TRBJ2-7; D is unclear. Germline V gene lookup returns CDR1 MGHRA and CDR2 YSYEKL. V shed 0 bases and J shed 1 base, with 10 bases lying between them. The CDR3 spans 15 residues. CDR3 loop: CASSQDRVSSYEQYF. CDR3 nucleotides: TGCGCCAGCAGCCAAGATCGAGTGTCTTCCTACGAGCAGTACTTC.

The genes are TRBV28 and TRBJ1-2, with 7 bases lining up with TRBD1. The CDR3 consists of 11 residues. Germline V gene lookup returns CDR1 MDHEN and CDR2 SYDVKM. With V trimmed by 8 bases and J by 11 bases, 8 bases remained unmatched. The CDR3 DNA reads TGTGCCAGCCTCTCGCCGGGACAGTACACCTTC. Protein sequence: CASLSPGQYTF.

This clone has more than one count but fewer than ten. The V call is TRBV9, the J call TRBJ2-7; the D gene is possibly TRBD1 (5 bases). Germline V gene sequence: CDR1 SGDLS, CDR2 YYNGEE. V was cut by 4 bases and J by 5 bases, with 7 bases left in between. The CDR3 runs to 11 residues. The CDR3 DNA reads TGTGCCAGCAGCCTCAGGGACGAGCAGTACTTC. This gives the protein CASSLRDEQYF.

The chain couples TRBV4-1 to TRBJ1-6; 11 positions agree with TRBD1. Per germline, CDR1 MGHRA and CDR2 YSYEKL. The CDR3 loop spans 20 amino acids. Losses at the gene ends were 5 bases for V and 5 bases for J; bases not matched to a gene: 17. DNA for the CDR3: TGCGCCAGCAGCGGAAGACCGGGACAGGGGGTCTTAGAGCATAATTCACCCCTCCACTTT. Encoded protein: CASSGRPGQGVLEHNSPLHF.

The chain recombines TRBV28 with TRBJ1-1, with 10 positions matching TRBD1. CDR3 length: 15 residues. V was clipped by 4 bases and J by 0 bases; unmatched bases: 2. Germline values: CDR1 MDHEN, CDR2 SYDVKM. In nucleotides, the CDR3 is TGTGCCAGCAGTTCGACAGGGGGCATGAACACTGAAGCTTTCTTT. Its protein is CASSSTGGMNTEAFF.

This rearrangement joins TRBV18 to TRBJ2-5, with 9 bases that match TRBD1. Per germline, CDR1 KGHSH and CDR2 LQKENI. The CDR3 loop spans 14 amino acids. V lost 4 bases and J lost 5; bases outside the gene matches: 5. The CDR3 DNA reads TGTGCCAGCTCACGAGACAGGGGGTATGAGACCCAGTACTTC. The encoded protein is CASSRDRGYETQYF.

This clone has a count of ten or more. J is TRBJ1-3 and V is TRBV30; no firm D call. Germline values: CDR1 GTSNPN, CDR2 SVGIG (reference sequence). The V gene lost 0 bases and the J gene lost 5 bases, with 11 bases spanning the gap. CDR3 length: 14 amino acids. This chain's CDR3 is CAWSVSGTRNTIYF. CDR3 coding DNA: TGTGCCTGGAGTGTATCAGGTACTCGAAACACCATATATTTT.

V and J are TRBV11-2 and TRBJ1-3; D gene uncertain. The V end lost 0 bases, the J end lost 1 base, and 10 bases lay between the germline ends. Looked up from germline, CDR1 is SGHAT and CDR2 is FQNNGV. The CDR3 extends over 16 amino acids. The CDR3 region has the DNA TGTGCCAGCAGCTTAGATCCAGCTAGGTCTGGAAACACCATATATTTT. This encodes CASSLDPARSGNTIYF.

V usage is TRBV3-1 (or the pseudogene TRBV3-2) and J usage is TRBJ2-5; 9 bases map to TRBD1. The germline V gene has CDR1 LGHDT and CDR2 YNNKEL (reference sequence). V was clipped by 2 bases and J by 2 bases; unmatched bases: 3. This CDR3 comprises 15 residues. CDR3 amino acids: CASSQTGQGQETQYF. The CDR3 nucleotides are TGTGCCAGCAGCCAAACGGGACAGGGACAAGAGACCCAGTACTTC.

The genes are TRBV5-5 and TRBJ2-3, with 9 positions matching TRBD1. Trimming cost V 4 bases and J 2 bases; bases outside gene matches: 5. The CDR3 spans 15 residues. In germline, CDR1 is SGHKS, CDR2 YYEKEE (reference sequence). This chain's CDR3 is CASSVRDRDTDTQYF. The CDR3 DNA is TGTGCCAGCAGCGTCCGGGACAGGGACACAGATACGCAGTATTTT.